The T cell receptor (beta chain) under discussion was sequenced for a study of T cell repertoires in cytomegalovirus infection. Study information: The study used recently identified HLA-C-restricted and well-studied HLA-B-restricted CMV epitopes. It can be stated that public TCR beta signatures indicated CMV infection as well as a matching HLA type.

As concerns this clonotype: Antigen specificity is unknown.

Broader study findings: HLA-C-restricted CMV-specific TCR beta clonotypes prevailed in the ex vivo response. Cumulated frequencies of public TCR beta families served to identify carriers of CMV plus the relevant HLA.

TCRdb re-derived calls from the reads in MiXCR, one entry per CDR3 protein. The table lists approximately 340,000 distinct CDR3 sequences, about 28% of them singletons. V was pared by 0 bases and J by 0 bases, with 8 bases between. From germline, CDR1 is LNHNV and CDR2 YYDKDF (reference sequence). The CDR3 loop spans 15 amino acids. The sequenced sample was cultured PBMCs, obtained from culture after CMV antigen stimulation. V and J are TRBV15 and TRBJ1-1; unclear D gene. The source is a human donor in good health (CMV status not recorded). Some clones in this sample may be carry-over from other donors' samples. DNA for the CDR3: TGTGCCACCAGCAGAGATCTGGGCTTGAACACTGAAGCTTTCTTT. It encodes CATSRDLGLNTEAFF.